Following are 15 T cell receptor beta chains from one sample sequenced in a study of cytomegalovirus exposure and HLA in healthy donors. 13 Jbeta primers and 60 Vbeta primers were used for the PCR. Clones were sequenced by immunoSEQ multiplex PCR, and TCRdb holds only the in-frame ones, with some missing. This table holds some 180,000 clones, 76% found once. The sample consisted of PBMCs. These receptors all come from a man aged 18-30 years in good health and CMV-seronegative.

The chain links TRBV28 to TRBJ2-3; TRBD1 is a possible D gene (6 bases). Germline V CDR1 and CDR2: MDHEN, SYDVKM. This CDR3 is 16 amino acids long. Trimming stripped 6 bases from V and 1 base from J, with 17 bases between. CDR3 in amino acids: CASSLGGIRRTDTQYF. Written as DNA, the CDR3 is TGTGCCAGCAGCCTAGGGGGTATTCGTCGCACAGATACGCAGTATTTT.

This CDR3 reads CASSFPGQAGNTIYF. DNA for the CDR3: TGTGCCAGCAGTTTCCCAGGACAGGCTGGAAACACCATATATTTT. The chain uses TRBV28 and TRBJ1-3, with 7 bases lining up with TRBD1. There are 15 residues in the CDR3. Germline V gene data show CDR1 as MDHEN and CDR2 as SYDVKM. The V and J ends lost 3 bases and 2 bases, in that order; junction bases with no gene match: 4.

This clone was recorded only once. The rearrangement links TRBV9 to TRBJ1-6; TRBD1 matches 9 bases. The CDR3 covers 14 residues. Germline-derived CDR1 and CDR2 are SGDLS and YYNGEE. The ends lost 2 bases at V and 11 bases at J; junction bases unmatched: 5. The CDR3 is CASSVLGQGTPLHF. The CDR3 nucleotides are TGTGCCAGCAGCGTTTTAGGACAGGGGACACCCCTCCACTTT.

The chain couples TRBV10-3 to TRBJ2-1; 12 nucleotides match TRBD1. CDR3 length: 17 amino acids. Germline V gene sequence: CDR1 ENHRY, CDR2 SYGVKD. J lost 10 bases, V lost 4 bases, and 14 bases had no gene match. The CDR3 is CAISGTRDRGLLGEQFF. The CDR3 DNA reads TGTGCCATCAGTGGTACCCGGGACAGGGGGCTTCTGGGGGAGCAGTTCTTC.

The V gene is TRBV6-5, the J gene TRBJ2-1; possibly TRBD2 for D (6 bases). CDR1 is MNHEY, CDR2 SVGAGI, per germline. There are 12 residues in the CDR3. Trimming removed 8 bases from V and 9 bases from J, with 14 bases in between. The DNA for the CDR3 is TGTGCCAGCCTAGCCCCGGAGGGTGAGCAGTTCTTC. This translates into CASLAPEGEQFF.

On this clone itself: At one end, the junction sequence differs from germline, possibly due to a read error. The chain has TRBV14 and TRBJ2-1, with D maybe TRBD2 (7 bases). Germline V lookup: CDR1 SGHDN, CDR2 FVKESK. The CDR3 is made up of 21 amino acids. CDR3 coding DNA: TGTGCCAACAGCCAAGAATCTAGCGTCCGGGGAGGGGGGAGACGGGGCGGGGAGCAGTTCTTC. As protein: CANSQESSVRGGGRRGGEQFF.

The chain carries TRBV6-4 and TRBJ2-3; TRBD2 matches at 8 bases. The trim removed 2 bases at V and 0 bases at J, leaving 1 base unmatched. CDR3 size: 15 residues. Germline lookup yields CDR1 MRHNA and CDR2 SNTAGT. The CDR3 sequence is CASSDRGGSTDTQYF. DNA for the CDR3: TGTGCCAGCAGTGACCGCGGGGGGAGCACAGATACGCAGTATTTT.

The rearrangement links TRBV19 to TRBJ2-7; 9 nucleotides align to TRBD1. CDR1 is LNHDA, CDR2 SQIVND, per germline (reference sequence). This CDR3 is 18 amino acids long. The V segment lost 6 bases and the J segment 0 bases; nucleotides outside the gene matches: 15. CDR3 DNA sequence: TGTGCCAGTAGCCCGACCGTACAGGGGGCGAGGGTCTCCTACGAGCAGTACTTC. Encoded protein: CASSPTVQGARVSYEQYF.

The chain uses TRBV7-2 and TRBJ2-3; D might be TRBD2 (7 bases). Germline V lookup: CDR1 SGHTA, CDR2 FQGNSA. V shed 2 bases and J shed 6 bases, with 18 bases lying between them. This CDR3 has 16 residues. CDR3 nucleotides: TGTGCCAGCAGCTTAATCGGTGGGGGGGCGCATGATACGCAGTATTTT. Its translation: CASSLIGGGAHDTQYF.

This chain links TRBV2 with TRBJ2-7; 9 bases match TRBD2. V trimming: 8 bases; J trimming: 6 bases; junction bases outside the gene matches: 8. The CDR3 has 13 residues. Germline CDR1 is SNHLY and CDR2 is FYNNEI. CDR3 residues: CASWGLAGTEQYF. The CDR3 DNA follows: TGTGCCAGCTGGGGTCTAGCGGGAACCGAGCAGTACTTC.

In DNA, the CDR3 is TGTGCCACCAGCAGAGGGGGGAGGTCCACCGGGGAGCTGTTTTTT. It translates to CATSRGGRSTGELFF. The J gene is TRBJ2-2, the V gene TRBV15, with a tentative D call TRBD2 (6 bases). Germline V gene data show CDR1 as LNHNV and CDR2 as YYDKDF (reference sequence). Trimming took 1 base from V and 4 from J, leaving 10 bases between them. The CDR3 is 15 residues long.

CDR3 in amino acids: CASSLQGAIGNTIYF. The CDR3 DNA sequence: TGTGCCAGCAGCTTACAGGGGGCGATCGGAAACACCATATATTTT. The chain has TRBV5-4 and TRBJ1-3; 9 bases map to TRBD1. From germline, CDR1 is SGHNT and CDR2 YYREEE (reference sequence). This CDR3 comprises 15 residues. V shed 2 bases, J shed 4 bases, and the junction held 4 bases outside the gene matches.

The chain joins TRBV2 to TRBJ1-5; D is possibly TRBD1 (6 bases). Germline CDR1 reads SNHLY; CDR2 reads FYNNEI. The germline V and J ends were trimmed by 8 bases and 3 bases, with 11 bases remaining between them. There are 13 residues in the CDR3. DNA for the CDR3: TGTGCCAGCCAAGACAGGTACAATCAGCCCCAGCATTTT. Translated, it gives CASQDRYNQPQHF.

The CDR3 loop is CATTTRTSTLNEQFF. CDR3 coding DNA: TGTGCCACTACGACCCGGACTAGCACCTTAAATGAGCAGTTCTTC. The chain recombines TRBV27 with TRBJ2-1, with 8 bases fitting TRBD2. Unmatched junction bases numbered 15, after V lost 10 bases and J lost 7 bases. The CDR3 extends over 15 amino acids. Germline V lookup: CDR1 MNHEY, CDR2 SMNVEV (reference sequence).

V and J are TRBV28 and TRBJ1-1, with a weak D call TRBD1 (5 bases). V dropped 7 bases and J dropped 5 bases, with 20 bases sitting between them. This CDR3 comprises 15 residues. The germline gives CDR1 MDHEN, CDR2 SYDVKM. CDR3 nucleotide sequence: TGTGCCAGCACCCCATCGGGGGTAGGAAGGACTGAAGCTTTCTTT. Protein: CASTPSGVGRTEAFF. Using reference TRBV28 and TRBJ1-1 for the parts outside the CDR3, the full variable domain is DVKVTQSSRYLVKRTGEKVFLECVQDMDHENMFWYRQDPGLGLRLIYFSYDVKMKEKGDIPEGYSVSREKKERFSLILESASTNQTSMYLCASTPSGVGRTEAFFGQGTRLTVV.